This entry describes one TCR beta chain. These data belong to a study of blood T cells in healthy people across ages. Combining a sample-barcoded 5' primer with a J-beta primer mix, a second PCR ran for about 6 to 12 cycles. Each CDR3 protein is one row after TCRdb ran MiXCR on the 5' RACE reads. The sample contains approximately 800,000 distinct CDR3 sequences, about three fifths of which appear only once. V lost 5 bases, J lost 2 bases, and 12 bases lay in between. The CDR3 spans 14 residues. Germline CDR1 reads LGHDT; CDR2 reads YNNKEL (reference sequence). V gene TRBV3-1 combines with J gene TRBJ1-2, with a tentative D call TRBD1 (6 bases). The sequence was obtained from a man aged 30-40 years in good health. Sequenced material: blood. As DNA, the CDR3 is TGTGCCAGCAGCGCCCGGGACACCAACTATGGCTACACCTTC. It translates to CASSARDTNYGYTF.